One T cell receptor beta chain is described in this entry. Antigen: not known. This sample was included in a study of tumor-infiltrating lymphocytes in primary liver carcinoma. Study results and limitations: No more than about 8-24% of top clones could be seen in all five tumor regions.

Production of TCR beta cDNA used 400 to 650 ng total RNA together with a constant-region primer. Modified slightly, ARM-PCR produced TCR beta libraries over three nested multiplex PCR rounds. A C-beta reverse primer was combined with TRBV1-TRBV30 forward primers in the first two PCR rounds, and each round had 9 to 10 cycles. TCRdb re-called the multiplex PCR reads with MiXCR, one entry per CDR3 protein. Among tens of thousands of distinct CDR3 sequences, 71% were seen once, and the ten largest hold roughly 15%. The V end was cut by 11 bases, the J end by 7 bases, with 15 bases between. The CDR3 sequence is 12 residues long. Germline CDR1 reads SGHAT; CDR2 reads FQNNGV. Without any cell sorting, roughly 20-33 mg of bulk tissue yielded co-extracted RNA and DNA. Each participant had primary liver carcinoma, and surgical resection was the treatment. Sampling targeted five separate regions of each tumor, which included the tumor centre. Every one of the tumor samples had a viable tumor cell content above 75%.

The sample taken for sequencing was liver tumor tissue from sampling region 4. Documented subset: tumor region T4, right-lateral pole. This receptor was obtained from a woman in her fifties or sixties with primary liver carcinoma and hepatitis B virus infection. This chain joins TRBV11-2 and TRBJ2-4; D is uncertain. In DNA, the CDR3 is TGTGCCGGCGGCTTAGTTCCGAACATTCAGTACTTC. Translated: CAGGLVPNIQYF.